This T cell receptor beta chain appears in the sequencing data of a study of blood T cell repertoires in COVID-19. Study-wide background: There were acute and convalescent COVID-19 samples, and they came from the United States, Italy and Spain. In each case, the material was cDNA or gDNA derived from T cells, B-cell-depleted T cells, or PBMCs.

Profiled with immunoSEQ multiplex PCR; TCRdb holds only in-frame clones, not every one. The sample has some 150,000 clones, 65% to 85% seen once. Looked up from germline, CDR1 is SEHNR and CDR2 is FQNEAQ (reference sequence). V was pared by 0 bases and J by 2 bases, with 3 bases of the junction left unmatched. CDR3 length equals 16 residues. Sequenced: peripheral blood. The chain has TRBV7-9 and TRBJ1-3, with TRBD1 identical over 8 bases. The sequence came from a man in his fifties with active or convalescent COVID-19. Here the CDR3 reads CASSLAGRGPGNTIYF. CDR3 DNA sequence: TGTGCCAGCAGCTTAGCGGGCAGGGGGCCTGGAAACACCATATATTTT.